This T cell receptor beta chain was captured by sequencing in a study of radiotherapy plus CTLA-4 blockade in lung cancer. This clone was seen repeatedly, ten times or more. In germline, CDR1 is LGHNA, CDR2 YSLEER. This CDR3 has 13 amino acids. V lost 3 bases, J lost 3 bases, and 7 bases lay in between. The method was immunoSEQ multiplex PCR; TCRdb's version includes in-frame clones alone and lacks a portion of them. The sample records around 43,000 clones, more than 65% being singletons. This specimen consisted of peripheral blood, obtained from a patient treated with radiotherapy plus ipilimumab. The chain uses TRBV4-3 and TRBJ2-3; tentatively, D is TRBD2 (6 bases). The sequence was collected from a human donor with non-small cell lung cancer who had stable disease on radiotherapy plus ipilimumab. The CDR3 coding sequence is TGCGCCAGCAGCCATCTAGCGACAGATACGCAGTATTTT. Protein sequence: CASSHLATDTQYF.